Each of the 20 T cell receptor beta chains below was sequenced from the same sample in a study of blood T cells in healthy people across ages. Primed by a sample-barcoded 5' primer and a J-beta primer mix, a second PCR proceeded for roughly 7 to 12 cycles. MiXCR was run by TCRdb on the 5' RACE reads, yielding one entry per CDR3 protein. Altogether 1,300,000 or so distinct CDR3 sequences are present, around 59% being singletons, with the ten largest covering roughly 6.3%. Sequenced sample: blood. Receptor source: a young man in good health.

The chain links TRBV4-1 to TRBJ2-5; tentatively, D is TRBD2 (5 bases). With 1 base removed from V and 11 bases from J, the gap between germline ends came to 20 bases. The CDR3 covers 15 residues. Germline V lookup: CDR1 MGHRA, CDR2 YSYEKL. CDR3 DNA sequence: TGCGCCAGCAGCCAAGGGACCACGGGATACAATGAGCAGTACTTC. Residues: CASSQGTTGYNEQYF.

The rearrangement joins TRBV7-2 to TRBJ1-6; D call uncertain. V was pared by 5 bases and J by 8 bases, with 25 bases between. In germline, CDR1 is SGHTA, CDR2 FQGNSA. This CDR3 region has 18 residues. The DNA for the CDR3 is TGTGCCAGCAGCGGAAACAGACCCACTGTATACGGTGATTCACCCCTCCACTTT. It translates to CASSGNRPTVYGDSPLHF. Full variable domain (rest looked up from reference TRBV7-2 and TRBJ1-6): GAGVSQSPSNKVTEKGKDVELRCDPISGHTALYWYRQSLGQGLEFLIYFQGNSAPDKSGLPSDRFSAERTGGSVSTLTIQRTQQEDSAVYLCASSGNRPTVYGDSPLHFGNGTRLTVT.

This clonotype was counted only a few times. V is TRBV28 and J is TRBJ1-2; D is undetermined. The CDR3 consists of 14 residues. Germline V CDR1 and CDR2: MDHEN, SYDVKM. The V end was cut by 4 bases, the J end by 7 bases, with 16 bases between. In nucleotides, the CDR3 is TGTGCCAGCAGTTATCAAGGATTAAGGCTTGGCTACACCTTC. This gives the protein CASSYQGLRLGYTF.

In its sample, this clonotype was seen once. Mismatch with germline at one junction end may stem from a read error. The chain recombines TRBV28 with TRBJ2-7; the match to TRBD2 covers 9 bases. The germline V gene encodes CDR1 MDHEN and CDR2 SYDVKM. This CDR3 spans 16 amino acids. The CDR3 protein is CASRGLAGPSSYEQYF. The CDR3 DNA reads TGTGCCAGCCGAGGCCTAGCGGGGCCTAGCTCCTACGAGCAGTACTTT.

The rearrangement uses TRBV4-2 and TRBJ2-7, with TRBD2 identical over 10 bases. CDR1 and CDR2 (germline): LGHNA, YNFKEQ. V was pared by 1 base and J by 1 base, with 7 bases of the junction left unmatched. The CDR3 consists of 17 residues. CDR3 region: CASSQASGTSVSYEQYF. The CDR3 DNA follows: TGTGCCAGCAGCCAAGCATCCGGGACTAGCGTTTCCTACGAGCAGTACTTC.

The rearrangement joins TRBV29-1 to TRBJ2-5; D possibly corresponds to TRBD2 (6 bases). Germline V gene sequence: CDR1 SQVTM, CDR2 ANQGSEA. V lost 4 bases to trimming and J lost 6 bases, with 15 bases between them. The CDR3 length is 13 residues. The CDR3 bases are TGCAGCGTTGTACTTCAGGGAGGACAGACCCAGTACTTC. It codes for CSVVLQGGQTQYF.

The chain links TRBV4-2 to TRBJ1-6; TRBD1 is a possible D gene (5 bases). The V gene lost 3 bases and the J gene lost 14 bases, with 11 bases spanning the gap. The CDR3 covers 12 residues. Germline lookup yields CDR1 LGHNA and CDR2 YNFKEQ. The CDR3 sequence: CASSQGTSALHF. CDR3 sequence (DNA): TGTGCCAGCAGCCAGGGGACCTCCGCCCTCCACTTT.

V and J are TRBV5-1 and TRBJ2-3; tentatively, D is TRBD2 (5 bases). Trimming removed 0 bases from V and 5 bases from J, with 10 bases in between. The CDR3 is 14 residues long. Germline CDR1 and CDR2: SGHRS and YFSETQ. The CDR3 sequence: CASSLATRLDTQYF. The CDR3 DNA reads as TGCGCCAGCAGCTTGGCTACTAGGCTAGATACGCAGTATTTT.

As for this clonotype: The junction shows a germline mismatch at one end, possibly a read error. This chain connects TRBV5-5 to TRBJ1-6; D is ambiguous. From germline, CDR1 is SGHKS and CDR2 YYEKEE (reference sequence). This CDR3 spans 14 amino acids. The CDR3 loop is CAGSLGIDNSPLHF. The CDR3, as DNA: TGTGCCGGCAGCTTGGGTATTGATAATTCACCCCTCCACTTT. Supplemented by reference TRBV5-5 and TRBJ1-6, the full variable domain reads DAGVTQSPTHLIKTRGQQVTLRCSPISGHKSVSWYQQVLGQGPQFIFQYYEKEERGRGNFPDRFSARQFPNYSSELNVNALLLGDSALYLCAGSLGIDNSPLHFGNGTRLTVT.

The rearrangement joins TRBV20-1 to TRBJ2-1; D not certain. The germline CDR1 and CDR2 sequences are DFQATT and SNEGSKA (reference sequence). CDR3 length: 18 residues. Trimming took off 6 bases at V and 0 bases at J, with 24 bases between the two ends. The CDR3 nucleotides read TGCAGTGCATCGGACGTAGCCCCGGTCAGTAGCTCCTACAATGAGCAGTTCTTC. This translates into CSASDVAPVSSSYNEQFF.

The rearrangement joins TRBV3-1 to TRBJ2-1; D assignment may be TRBD1 or TRBD2 (7 bases each). CDR1 and CDR2 (germline): LGHDT, YNNKEL (reference sequence). The CDR3 contains 15 residues. Trimming shortened V by 4 bases and J by 4 bases, and 14 bases separated the two germline ends. The DNA for the CDR3 is TGTGCCAGCAGCCGGGGAGGGGGCTTATACAATGAGCAGTTCTTC. It codes for CASSRGGGLYNEQFF.

The CDR3 sequence is CASSSRTGGFLEAFF. CDR3 sequence (DNA): TGTGCCAGCAGCTCCCGGACAGGGGGCTTTCTTGAAGCTTTCTTT. The chain has TRBV7-9 and TRBJ1-1; 11 bases match TRBD1. The CDR3 consists of 15 residues. The trim removed 4 bases at V and 7 bases at J, leaving 8 bases unmatched. Germline CDR1 is SEHNR and CDR2 is FQNEAQ (reference sequence).

The V and J genes are TRBV5-1 and TRBJ2-3, with a tentative D call TRBD2 (5 bases). V gave up 4 bases and J gave up 2 bases, with 14 bases separating them. The length of the CDR3 is 15 residues. Germline-derived CDR1 and CDR2 are SGHRS and YFSETQ. The CDR3 reads CASSSSGRNTDTQYF. CDR3 DNA: TGCGCCAGCAGCAGTTCGGGAAGAAACACAGATACGCAGTATTTT.

This clonotype occurred a few times. The genes are TRBV7-2 and TRBJ2-1, with D uncertain. The V and J ends lost 4 bases and 9 bases respectively, with 10 bases between them. Germline V CDR1 and CDR2: SGHTA, FQGNSA. The CDR3 sequence is 12 residues long. The CDR3 DNA reads TGTGCCAGCAGCTCGATTTCGGGTGAGCAGTTCTTC. Protein sequence: CASSSISGEQFF.

This clonotype was seen a single time. The chain joins TRBV6-2 or TRBV6-3 to TRBJ1-2, with 8 bases aligning to TRBD1. The CDR3 is 14 residues long. The V segment lost 6 bases and the J segment 8 bases; nucleotides outside the gene matches: 11. Germline V gives CDR1 MNHEY, CDR2 SVGEGT. The CDR3 DNA sequence: TGTGCCAGCAGCGACACCGGACAGGGCTGGGGCTACACCTTC. This codes for CASSDTGQGWGYTF.

This chain uses TRBV14 with TRBJ2-4; D unresolved. Matching the DNA end better, TRBJ2-7 makes the J call doubtful. This CDR3 spans 13 amino acids. CDR1 and CDR2 from the germline V gene are SGHDN and FVKESK. The DNA of the CDR3 is TGTGCCAGCAGCCAACTCAAACAGTCCGAGCAGTACTTC. It yields the protein CASSQLKQSEQYF.

The rearrangement joins TRBV25-1 to TRBJ2-5, with 7 bases lining up with TRBD2. CDR1 MGHDK and CDR2 SYGVNS come from the germline V gene. V shed 3 bases, J shed 2 bases, and the junction held 9 bases outside the gene matches. The CDR3 loop spans 16 amino acids. The CDR3 spells CASSESAGAKQETQYF. The CDR3 DNA is TGTGCCAGCAGTGAGTCGGCGGGAGCAAAACAAGAGACCCAGTACTTC.

The chain links TRBV10-3 to TRBJ2-2; the match to TRBD2 covers 9 bases. The CDR3 contains 15 residues. The germline CDR1 and CDR2 sequences are ENHRY and SYGVKD. Trimming at V came to 2 bases and at J to 6 bases, leaving 4 bases not matched to a gene. The CDR3 DNA sequence: TGTGCCATCAGTGAGAGACTAGCGGACGCCGGGGAGCTGTTTTTT. It yields the protein CAISERLADAGELFF.

This clonotype was recorded many times. The V and J genes are TRBV29-1 and TRBJ2-3; D is unclear. Per the germline V gene, CDR1 is SQVTM and CDR2 is ANQGSEA. This CDR3 is 13 amino acids long. V was trimmed by 4 bases and J by 0 bases, leaving 8 bases between them. CDR3 region: CSVGGRSTDTQYF. CDR3 bases: TGCAGCGTTGGGGGAAGGAGCACAGATACGCAGTATTTT.

The table lists this clonotype with a few counts. V gene TRBV25-1 combines with J gene TRBJ2-5; tentatively, D is TRBD1 (6 bases). With 2 bases removed from V and 6 bases from J, the gap between germline ends came to 13 bases. The CDR3 sequence is 14 residues long. CDR1 is MGHDK and CDR2 is SYGVNS in the germline V gene. CDR3 loop: CASSELDSGKTQYF. The DNA for the CDR3 is TGTGCCAGCAGTGAACTGGACAGTGGCAAGACCCAGTACTTC.